This T cell receptor beta chain was identified in a study of CD8 T cells in Susac syndrome. Study-level findings and limits: The study's TCR sequencing and HLA analysis covered a relatively small number of individuals, and the study acknowledged this.

Reverse transcription of roughly 0.5 to 1 ug RNA was performed with random hexamers. immunoSEQ multiplex PCR amplified TCR beta CDR3 across 54 Vbeta, 13 Jbeta. TCRdb re-derived calls from the immunoSEQ multiplex PCR reads in MiXCR, one entry per CDR3 protein. The sample lists approximately 100,000 distinct CDR3 sequences; 92% were seen once. Comments on this clonotype: Its antigen is unidentified.

CDR1 DFQATT and CDR2 SNEGSKA come from the germline V gene (reference sequence). This CDR3 has 14 residues. V was cut by 3 bases and J by 0 bases, with 12 bases left in between. The chain has TRBV20-1 and TRBJ2-7, with D tentatively TRBD1 (6 bases). This sequence originates from a human donor in good health. The source material was CD8+ T cells from PBMCs. In DNA form, the CDR3 reads TGCAGTGCTAGGAGACAGGCGAGCTCCTACGAGCAGTACTTC. Residues: CSARRQASSYEQYF.